The TCR beta chain described here comes from a study of cytomegalovirus exposure and HLA in healthy donors (dated by TCRdb to 2016 to 2017). In the study overall: According to a later analysis, the 120 or so validation repertoires were produced on the same platform as the 700 or so repertoires of the first cohort. The study combined high-throughput TCR immunosequencing, statistical association of individual TCRs with disease status, and machine learning to predict cytomegalovirus infection status. The study aimed to test whether cataloging public T cell receptors could reveal signatures of past pathogen exposure. Along with the 666-subject first cohort, a separate validation cohort of over a hundred different subjects was used. Overall study results and their limits: The validation cohort had no HLA typing available for a later analysis, so co-occurrence within that cohort was assessed over all 120 or so repertoires. Three of the identified cytomegalovirus-associated TCR beta chains were confirmed in vitro to be specific for cytomegalovirus antigens. While some public TCRs were present in many individuals, most TCR sequences turned up only very rarely across donors. Subsequent analysis determined that TCRs grouped into clusters in the first cohort also showed a tendency toward co-occurrence across the 130 or so validation repertoires, and approximately 94% of cluster scores exceeded 0. The authors suggested that the approach could potentially be generalized to other disease states and immunological phenotypes. The classifier was reported to diagnose cytomegalovirus status with high specificity and sensitivity in both the original and validation cohorts. The study listed 150 to 200 TCR beta chains as associated with cytomegalovirus.

The donors were included in the validation cohort of 120 subjects, a group kept apart from the roughly 680-subject first cohort. V loses 3 bases of germline sequence and J loses 2 bases, and the interval between the two ends is 14 bases. Including the terminal cysteine and phenylalanine, the CDR3 comprises 16 residues. Only CDR3 DNA is held: 48 bases, read in frame from base 1. Taken from the germline V gene, the CDR1 and CDR2 loops are MGHRA and YSYEKL. About this clone: No antigen is known for it. The record has no base qualities; no much larger clone is one base away.

The library relied on the immunoSEQ multiplex PCR assay. From the authors' description of their analysis: A statistical classification framework was built for diagnosing cytomegalovirus status from the catalog of TCR beta chain sequences. Drawn from immuneACCESS, this table holds only the in-frame rearrangements with V and J called that TCRdb kept. Clones are partly lost; checked studies trace under half to an unresolved V gene and leave the rest unexplained. V and J calls and clone size are given by that table; D and trimming were obtained from the DNA. The sample contains more than 100,000 clones, 88% of them found a single time. 1.4% to 1.5% of the sample lies in the top ten.

Input material: PBMCs. The chain is made from TRBV4-1 and TRBJ1-3; no D segment can be confidently identified. The sequence derives from a man between 25 and 39 years old in good health and CMV-seronegative. The nucleotides are TGCGCCAGCAGCCAGGTTGGGAGTGAAACTGGAAACACCATATATTTT. Translation gives CASSQVGSETGNTIYF.